This record covers a single TCR beta chain. Its specificity is not known. The table came from immunoSEQ multiplex PCR; TCRdb's copy has only in-frame clones and leaves some out. The sample includes approximately 270,000 clones, around 89% of them seen just once. These data originate in a study of cytomegalovirus exposure and HLA in healthy donors. Points from the study as a whole: Most observed TCR sequences were rare, whereas some public TCRs were detected in many donors. The study recorded 164 TCR beta chains that were cytomegalovirus-associated. Cytomegalovirus status was reportedly diagnosed by the classifier with high specificity and sensitivity.

The V gene end was trimmed by 1 base and the J gene end by 3 bases; junction bases not matched to a gene: 3. Germline-derived CDR1 and CDR2 are SGHRS and YFSETQ. The CDR3 has 14 residues. The chain joins TRBV5-1 to TRBJ2-7, with TRBD1 matching over 8 bases. This clonotype originated in a woman aged 18-29 years in good health and CMV-seronegative. The material sequenced was PBMCs. The CDR3 region has the DNA TGCGCCAGCAGCTTGTGGGACAGGAGCTACGAGCAGTACTTC. Translation gives CASSLWDRSYEQYF.